The entry that follows covers one T cell receptor (beta chain) sequence. The CDR3 runs 15 residues. The germline V gene encodes CDR1 LGHNA and CDR2 YSLEER. The germline V and J ends were trimmed by 0 bases and 7 bases, with 15 bases remaining between them. This sample was taken from a study of response to subunit inactivated influenza vaccine. TCRdb called the RT-PCR reads again in MiXCR, with one record for every CDR3 protein. The sample has roughly 700,000 distinct CDR3 sequences, 15% to 17% seen once. J is TRBJ1-2 and V is TRBV4-3; maybe TRBD1 (6 bases). The source material was PBMCs from blood, sampled approximately 12 days after vaccination. This TCR derives from a man aged 50 or older who received an inactivated influenza vaccine. CDR3 sequence reads: CASSQEETGYSGYTF. In DNA form, the CDR3 reads TGCGCCAGCAGCCAAGAGGAAACAGGGTACTCTGGCTACACCTTC.